A selection of T cell receptor beta chains follows, all from one sample in a study of PD-L1 blockade in urothelial cancer. Data came from immunoSEQ multiplex PCR; TCRdb stores just in-frame clones and leaves some out. Here the sample spans around 100,000 clones, roughly 91% being singletons. Sequenced material: PBMCs, taken around atezolizumab (anti-PD-L1) treatment. These receptors originate from a man between 60 and 75 years old with urothelial cancer. CDR3s include the opening cysteine and the closing phenylalanine or tryptophan. Each record gives: J gene, D gene, V gene, clone size, CDR3 protein, CDR3 DNA. D genes are given only for firm matches. Clone size is shown for a subset of rows, as once, few, many or a class of expanded clone.

TRBJ2-1 | . | TRBV5-4 | . | CASSSGSLEKGQFF | TGTGCCAGCAGCTCGGGGTCCCTTGAGAAGGGGCAGTTCTTC
TRBJ1-2 | TRBD1 | TRBV28 | . | CASRQGPNYGYTF | TGTGCCAGCCGACAGGGACCCAACTATGGCTACACCTTC
TRBJ2-2 | . | TRBV28 | . | CASGEFTGELFF | TGTGCCAGCGGGGAGTTCACCGGGGAGCTGTTTTTT
TRBJ2-7 | . | TRBV11-2 | . | CASSTGYEQYF | TGTGCCAGCAGCACAGGGTACGAGCAGTACTTC
TRBJ2-3 | TRBD2 | TRBV5-1 | . | CASSMGLADSTDTQYF | TGCGCCAGCAGCATGGGACTAGCGGATAGCACAGATACGCAGTATTTT
TRBJ1-2 | TRBD1 | TRBV11-2 | . | CASSRDRGGYTF | TGTGCCAGCAGCCGGGACAGGGGTGGCTACACCTTC
TRBJ2-3 | TRBD2 | TRBV6-1 | once | CASSELAGEVDTQYF | TGTGCCAGCAGTGAGCTAGCGGGAGAGGTAGATACGCAGTATTTT
TRBJ2-5 | TRBD1 | TRBV4-2 | . | CASSNDRGLETQYF | TGTGCCAGCAGCAACGACAGGGGGCTAGAGACCCAGTACTTC
TRBJ2-5 | TRBD2 | TRBV7-2 | . | CASSLAPSGGSQETQYF | TGTGCCAGCAGCTTAGCGCCTAGCGGGGGGTCCCAAGAGACCCAGTACTTC
TRBJ2-1 | TRBD2 | TRBV14 | . | CASSQGGREDYNEQFF | TGTGCCAGCAGCCAAGGAGGACGGGAGGACTACAATGAGCAGTTCTTC
TRBJ2-1 | . | TRBV4-3 | . | CASSQDELVRREQFF | TGCGCCAGCAGCCAAGATGAATTGGTGCGTCGGGAGCAGTTCTTC
TRBJ2-1 | . | TRBV5-3 | . | CARSLGQGYRYNEQFF | TGTGCCAGAAGCTTGGGGCAGGGGTACCGCTACAATGAGCAGTTCTTC
TRBJ2-1 | TRBD1 | TRBV6-6 | . | CASMTIQGEEQFF | TGTGCCAGCATGACTATACAGGGGGAAGAGCAGTTCTTC
TRBJ2-3 | TRBD2 | TRBV29-1 | once | CSVLKGLAATDTQYF | TGCAGCGTACTAAAGGGTCTAGCGGCAACAGATACGCAGTATTTT
TRBJ2-3 | TRBD2 | TRBV5-1 | . | CASSQGLAGDTDTQYF | TGCGCCAGCAGCCAGGGACTAGCGGGAGATACGGATACGCAGTATTTT
TRBJ2-7 | . | TRBV11-2 | . | CASSLVGGSSYEQYF | TGTGCCAGCAGCTTAGTCGGGGGTAGCTCCTACGAGCAGTACTTC
TRBJ2-1 | TRBD1 | TRBV4-3 | . | CASSQVTGVDEQFF | TGCGCCAGCAGCCAAGTTACAGGGGTGGATGAGCAGTTCTTC
TRBJ2-7 | . | TRBV10-3 | once | CAISESNTLYEQYF | TGTGCCATCAGTGAGTCGAACACGCTCTACGAGCAGTACTTC
TRBJ2-7 | TRBD1 | TRBV18 | once | CASSLTGGRLVSHEQYF | TGTGCCAGCTCACTGACAGGGGGCAGGTTGGTTAGTCACGAGCAGTACTTC
TRBJ2-5 | TRBD1 | TRBV5-1 | . | CASSGGQHQETQYF | TGCGCCAGCAGCGGGGGACAGCACCAAGAGACCCAGTACTTC
TRBJ2-5 | . | TRBV19 | . | CASSLPGAETQYF | TGTGCCAGTAGTTTGCCAGGGGCAGAGACCCAGTACTTC
TRBJ2-3 | TRBD1 | TRBV28 | . | CASSPSYSGTVTDTQYF | TGTGCCAGCAGTCCATCATACTCCGGGACAGTCACAGATACGCAGTATTTT
TRBJ2-7 | . | TRBV18 | . | CASSSNYEQYF | TGTGCCAGCTCTTCCAATTACGAGCAGTACTTC
TRBJ2-1 | TRBD1 | TRBV28 | . | CASRPIPGTGNNEQFF | TGTGCCAGCAGGCCTATACCCGGGACAGGAAACAATGAGCAGTTCTTC
TRBJ2-2 | . | TRBV11-2 | . | CASIPLLTENTGELFF | TGTGCCAGCATCCCCCTGTTGACAGAAAACACCGGGGAGCTGTTTTTT
TRBJ2-3 | TRBD2 | TRBV10-3 | . | CATKTREEADTQYF | TGTGCCACTAAGACTCGGGAGGAGGCAGATACGCAGTATTTT
TRBJ1-2 | . | TRBV7-9 | few | CASSLDQGSNYGYTF | TGTGCCAGCAGCTTAGATCAGGGGAGTAACTATGGCTACACCTTC
TRBJ1-5 | TRBD1 | TRBV4-2 | . | CASSPLTLGTGSNQPQHF | TGTGCCAGCAGCCCGCTGACCCTTGGGACAGGGAGTAATCAGCCCCAGCATTTT
TRBJ2-5 | . | TRBV7-9 | . | CASSHSNWYQETQYF | TGTGCCAGCAGTCATTCCAACTGGTACCAAGAGACCCAGTACTTC